This T cell receptor (beta chain) emerged from a study of blood T cell repertoires in COVID-19. Across the study: T cells, B-cell-depleted T cells, or PBMCs provided the cDNA or gDNA that served as material.

The CDR3 has 13 amino acids. V lost 6 bases and J lost 8; bases outside the gene matches: 5. Germline V lookup: CDR1 LGHDT, CDR2 YNNKEL (reference sequence). In the study's own analysis: Reference gene primer amplification gave estimated nucleated cell counts. Assay used: immunoSEQ multiplex PCR; TCRdb lists only in-frame clones, some missing. Clonal size and the V and J genes are those of that table, whereas D and trimming came from the DNA. The sample holds under 350,000 clones, around nine tenths seen once. V usage is TRBV3-1 (or the pseudogene TRBV3-2) and J usage is TRBJ1-4, with 8 nucleotides matching TRBD1. This receptor was obtained from a man aged 45-65 years with acute or convalescent COVID-19. Specimen: peripheral blood. The CDR3 region is CASSQPGGEKLFF. The CDR3 region has the DNA TGTGCCAGCAGTCAACCAGGGGGCGAAAAACTGTTTTTT.